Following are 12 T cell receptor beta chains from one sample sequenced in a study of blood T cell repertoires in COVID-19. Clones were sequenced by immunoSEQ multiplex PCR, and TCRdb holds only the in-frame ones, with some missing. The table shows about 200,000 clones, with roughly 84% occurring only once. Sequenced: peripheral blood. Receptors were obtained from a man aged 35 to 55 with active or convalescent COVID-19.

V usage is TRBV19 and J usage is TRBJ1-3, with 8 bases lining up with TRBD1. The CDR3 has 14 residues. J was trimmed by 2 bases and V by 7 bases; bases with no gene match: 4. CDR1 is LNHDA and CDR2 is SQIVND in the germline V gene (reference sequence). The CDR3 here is CASTQGAAGNTIYF. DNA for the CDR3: TGTGCCAGTACCCAGGGGGCGGCTGGAAACACCATATATTTT.

The CDR3 DNA reads TGTGCCAGCAGCAGGGACAGGAACACTGAAGCTTTCTTT. It encodes CASSRDRNTEAFF. The gene calls are TRBV5-5 and TRBJ1-1; 7 nucleotides match TRBD1. The CDR3 extends over 13 amino acids. V was clipped by 4 bases and J by 1 base; unmatched bases: 1. Germline V gene lookup returns CDR1 SGHKS and CDR2 YYEKEE (reference sequence).

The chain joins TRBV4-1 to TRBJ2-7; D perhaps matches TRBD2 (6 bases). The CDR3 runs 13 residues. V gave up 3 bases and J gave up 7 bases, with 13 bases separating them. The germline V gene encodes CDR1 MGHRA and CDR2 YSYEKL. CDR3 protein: CASSQGLVGEQYF. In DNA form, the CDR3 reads TGCGCCAGCAGCCAGGGACTTGTGGGGGAGCAGTACTTC.

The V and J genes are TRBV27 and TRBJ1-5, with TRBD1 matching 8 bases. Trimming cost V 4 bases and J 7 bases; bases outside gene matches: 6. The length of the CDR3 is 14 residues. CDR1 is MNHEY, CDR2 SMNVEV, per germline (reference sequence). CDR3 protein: CASSSGQGRQPQHF. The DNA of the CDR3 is TGTGCCAGCAGTTCCGGACAGGGCAGGCAGCCCCAGCATTTT.

The CDR3 DNA reads as TGTGCCAGCAGAACTGGGGGGACGGACAATCAGCCCCAGCATTTT. Amino acids: CASRTGGTDNQPQHF. The chain joins TRBV2 to TRBJ1-5, with a tentative D call TRBD1 (5 bases). The CDR3 consists of 15 residues. The V and J ends lost 6 bases and 3 bases respectively, with 15 bases between them. Looked up from germline, CDR1 is SNHLY and CDR2 is FYNNEI.

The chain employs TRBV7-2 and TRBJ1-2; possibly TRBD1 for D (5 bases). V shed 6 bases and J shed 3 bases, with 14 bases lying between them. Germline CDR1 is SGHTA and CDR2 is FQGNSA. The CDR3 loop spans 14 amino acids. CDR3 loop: CASSFTGGDYGYTF. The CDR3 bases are TGTGCCAGCAGTTTTACCGGGGGGGACTATGGCTACACCTTC.

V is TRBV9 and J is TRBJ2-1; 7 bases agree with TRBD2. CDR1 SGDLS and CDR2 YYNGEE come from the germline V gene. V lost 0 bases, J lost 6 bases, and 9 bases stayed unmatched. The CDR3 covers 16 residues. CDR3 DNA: TGTGCCAGCAGCGTAGCTACGAGTTGGGGGGGCAATGAGCAGTTCTTC. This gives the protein CASSVATSWGGNEQFF.

The CDR3 coding sequence is TGTGCCAGTAGTCCGGGGAACACTGAAGCTTTCTTT. It codes for CASSPGNTEAFF. J is TRBJ1-1 and V is TRBV19, with D unclear. Trimming stripped 5 bases from V and 1 base from J, with 5 bases between. The germline gives CDR1 LNHDA, CDR2 SQIVND (reference sequence). The CDR3 consists of 12 residues.

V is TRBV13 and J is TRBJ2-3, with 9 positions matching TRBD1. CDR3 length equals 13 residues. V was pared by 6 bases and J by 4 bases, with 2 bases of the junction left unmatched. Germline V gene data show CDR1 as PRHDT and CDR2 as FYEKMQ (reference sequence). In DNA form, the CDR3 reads TGTGCCAGCAGGGACAGGGGTTCAGATACGCAGTATTTT. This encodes CASRDRGSDTQYF.

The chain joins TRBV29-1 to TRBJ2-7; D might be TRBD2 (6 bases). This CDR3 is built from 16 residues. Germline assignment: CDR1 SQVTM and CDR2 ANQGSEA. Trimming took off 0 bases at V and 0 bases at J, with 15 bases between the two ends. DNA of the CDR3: TGCAGCGTTGAAGATCTGCGGGACTTTAGCTCCTACGAGCAGTACTTC. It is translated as CSVEDLRDFSSYEQYF.

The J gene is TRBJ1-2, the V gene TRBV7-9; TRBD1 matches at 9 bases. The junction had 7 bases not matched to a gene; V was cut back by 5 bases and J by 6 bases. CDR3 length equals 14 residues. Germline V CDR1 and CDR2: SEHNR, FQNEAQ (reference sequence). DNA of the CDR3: TGTGCCAGCAGCCACGACAGGGGGGGTCATGGCTACACCTTC. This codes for CASSHDRGGHGYTF.

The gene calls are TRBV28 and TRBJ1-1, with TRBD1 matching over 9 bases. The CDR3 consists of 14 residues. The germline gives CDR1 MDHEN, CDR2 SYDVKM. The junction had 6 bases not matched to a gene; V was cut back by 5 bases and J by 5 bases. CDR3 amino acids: CASSLTGGRTEAFF. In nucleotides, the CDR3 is TGTGCCAGCAGTCTAACAGGGGGCCGGACTGAAGCTTTCTTT.